The rows below give T cell receptor beta chains drawn from one sample of a study of T-cell reconstitution after alpha-beta-depleted transplantation in children. TCRdb used MiXCR to reprocess the PCR reads, holding one entry per CDR3 protein. The table lists more than 400,000 distinct CDR3 sequences, approximately 10% of them singletons. This specimen consisted of PBMCs, mostly from graft donor cells, obtained 180 days after TCRalphabeta/CD19-depleted stem cell transplant. Receptors were obtained from a female patient between 2 and 10 years old who had a stem cell transplant for aplastic anemia, so the T cells may come from the graft donor. Both conserved end residues are part of each CDR3. A D gene is named only where the DNA matches it firmly. The size of a clone is reported for some rows only, either as once, few or many, or as a class for expanded clones.

>TRBD2|TRBV12-3/TRBV12-4|few|TRBJ2-1
TGTGCCAGCCTACTAGCGGGAGTCTACAATGAGCAGTTCTTC
CASLLAGVYNEQFF
>NA|TRBV7-9|few|TRBJ2-1
TGTGCCAGCAGCCCGACGAACGGGCGGTTCAATGAGCAGTTCTTC
CASSPTNGRFNEQFF
>TRBD2|TRBV25-1|NA|TRBJ2-2
TGTGCCAGCAGTGAATCTCAACTAGCGGGTTCCACCGGGGAGCTGTTTTTT
CASSESQLAGSTGELFF
>TRBD1|TRBV7-2|few|TRBJ2-5
TGTGCCAGCAGTTCCAGGGGGAACCAAGAGACCCAGTACTTC
CASSSRGNQETQYF
>TRBD2|TRBV12-3/TRBV12-4|few|TRBJ2-5
TGTGCCAGCAGTTTAACCATTGGACTAGCGGGGGGCCAAGAGACCCAGTACTTC
CASSLTIGLAGGQETQYF
>TRBD2|TRBV5-4|few|TRBJ2-3
TGTGCCAGCAGCTTGCAGGGACTAGCGGTCACAGATACGCAGTATTTT
CASSLQGLAVTDTQYF
>NA|TRBV20-1|NA|TRBJ2-1
TGCAGTGCTAGAGAACAAGGAAAGGTCCTGTGGGACAATGAGCAGTTCTTC
CSAREQGKVLWDNEQFF
>NA|TRBV4-3|few|TRBJ1-5
TGCGCCAGCAGCCAAGAATTTTATCAGCCCCAGCATTTT
CASSQEFYQPQHF
>NA|TRBV6-5|few|TRBJ2-3
TGTGCCAGCAGTTACAGTTCGGCTCCGGCAGATACGCAGTATTTT
CASSYSSAPADTQYF
>NA|TRBV3-1|few|TRBJ2-1
TGTGCCAGCAGCCACACCGCGGTCCCCTACAATGAGCAGTTCTTC
CASSHTAVPYNEQFF
>NA|TRBV28|NA|TRBJ2-1
TGTGCCAGCAGTTTAAGTTGGCAGGGAAATGAGCAGTTCTTC
CASSLSWQGNEQFF
>NA|TRBV18|many|TRBJ2-2
TGTGCCAGCTCGAGGGGGGCGAACACCGGGGAGCTGTTTTTT
CASSRGANTGELFF
>NA|TRBV6-5|few|TRBJ2-2
TGTGCCAGCAGTTACGGCTACCTTAACACCGGGGAGCTGTTTTTT
CASSYGYLNTGELFF
>NA|TRBV7-8|few|TRBJ2-7
TGTGCCAGCAGCTTCCTCAGAACAGGGGGGGGAACGTACGAGCAGTACTTC
CASSFLRTGGGTYEQYF
>NA|TRBV7-2|NA|TRBJ2-3
TGTGCCAGCAGCTTAGTACCCCTAGCAACAGATACGCAGTATTTT
CASSLVPLATDTQYF
>TRBD1|TRBV20-1|many|TRBJ1-1
TGCAGTGCTAGAGCCGCGGACAGGGGGAACACTGAAGCTTTCTTT
CSARAADRGNTEAFF
>TRBD2|TRBV14|NA|TRBJ2-3
TGTGCCAGCAGCCACCTAGCGGGAGTATCAGATACGCAGTATTTT
CASSHLAGVSDTQYF